Presented here are 14 T cell receptor beta chains from one specimen sequenced in a study of cytomegalovirus exposure and HLA in healthy donors. Both 60 Vbeta primers and 13 Jbeta primers went into the PCR. TCRdb's table, derived via immunoSEQ multiplex PCR, lists solely in-frame clones and lacks some. Of over 150,000 clones listed, over 75% are singletons. Material: PBMCs. The receptors stem from a human donor in good health.

This clone was counted a few times. The genes are TRBV25-1 and TRBJ2-2; a weak D match, TRBD1 (7 bases). This CDR3 region has 15 residues. V lost 8 bases and J lost 4, with 17 bases in between. The V gene's germline CDR1 is MGHDK and CDR2 SYGVNS. CDR3 sequence (DNA): TGTGCCAGCCAACCTAACAGGGGAGGCACCGGGGAGCTGTTTTTT. It codes for CASQPNRGGTGELFF.

The V gene is TRBV4-3, the J gene TRBJ1-4; D gene unclear. Germline CDR1 and CDR2: LGHNA and YSLEER. The CDR3 has 15 amino acids. V was trimmed by 2 bases and J by 12 bases, leaving 19 bases between them. The CDR3 spells CASSQSPAPNDELFF. The CDR3 DNA follows: TGCGCCAGCAGCCAAAGTCCCGCGCCCAATGATGAACTGTTTTTT.

The rearrangement links TRBV29-1 to TRBJ1-1, with 8 positions matching TRBD1. There are 15 residues in the CDR3. With 0 bases clipped from V and 3 bases from J, the junction kept 6 bases outside the gene matches. Germline assignment: CDR1 SQVTM and CDR2 ANQGSEA. The CDR3 sequence is CSVEDLAGGHTEAFF. DNA for the CDR3: TGCAGCGTTGAAGATCTGGCAGGGGGCCACACTGAAGCTTTCTTT.

The chain recombines TRBV11-2 with TRBJ2-5; D perhaps matches TRBD1 (6 bases). Trimming removed 2 bases at V and 0 bases at J, with 16 bases between. The CDR3 has 17 amino acids. CDR1 and CDR2 from the germline V gene are SGHAT and FQNNGV. The CDR3 sequence: CASSLNDGQMYQETQYF. In nucleotides, the CDR3 is TGTGCCAGCAGCTTAAACGACGGACAGATGTACCAAGAGACCCAGTACTTC.

The chain links TRBV2 to TRBJ2-3, with 11 bases fitting TRBD1. From germline, CDR1 is SNHLY and CDR2 FYNNEI. This CDR3 comprises 15 residues. After removal of 8 bases from V and 5 bases from J, the junction contained 9 bases not matched to a gene. The CDR3: CASSRDRGGIDTQYF. The CDR3 DNA follows: TGTGCCAGCTCAAGGGACAGGGGGGGGATAGATACGCAGTATTTT. Combining the CDR3 with reference TRBV2 and TRBJ2-3 gives the whole variable domain EPEVTQTPSHQVTQMGQEVILRCVPISNHLYFYWYRQILGQKVEFLVSFYNNEISEKSEIFDDQFSVERPDGSNFTLKIRSTKLEDSAMYFCASSRDRGGIDTQYFGPGTRLTVL.

The chain couples TRBV9 to TRBJ2-7, with 9 bases fitting TRBD1. The V and J ends lost 3 bases and 3 bases, in that order; junction bases with no gene match: 4. The CDR3 covers 14 residues. Per germline, CDR1 SGDLS and CDR2 YYNGEE. The CDR3, as DNA: TGTGCCAGCAGCGCACAGGGGGCTCGCTACGAGCAGTACTTC. Amino acid sequence: CASSAQGARYEQYF.

This clone was observed a single time. This chain links TRBV2 with TRBJ2-1; 7 positions agree with TRBD1. Trimming cost V 10 bases and J 7 bases; bases outside gene matches: 10. In germline, CDR1 is SNHLY, CDR2 FYNNEI. This CDR3 contains 13 residues. CDR3 nucleotides: TGTGCCACCAATGGAGACAGGGTGAATGAGCAGTTCTTC. This sequence encodes CATNGDRVNEQFF.

Comments on this clone: The limits of the CDR3 on the DNA are not certain, so only TCRdb's listed CDR3 is given. CDR3 protein: CASSSSTGGSYEQYF. The V gene is TRBV2, the J gene TRBJ2-5; the table's D call, TRBD1, was not checked against the DNA. The germline V gene encodes CDR1 SNHLY and CDR2 FYNNEI. Inclusive of both ends, the CDR3 amounts to 15 amino acids.

The chain carries TRBV21-1 and TRBJ2-1; the table names TRBD2, a call not compared with the DNA. TRBV21-1 is reported as a pseudogene. CDR3 length: 14 amino acids. The CDR3 coding sequence is TGTGCCAGCAGCAAAGGCTCTAGCGCGGATGAGCAGTTCTTC. Translation: CASSKGSSADEQFF.

This chain links TRBV5-1 with TRBJ2-1; 13 nucleotides agree with TRBD2. The germline V gene encodes CDR1 SGHRS and CDR2 YFSETQ. The CDR3 runs to 15 residues. The ends lost 4 bases at V and 8 bases at J; junction bases unmatched: 6. CDR3 amino acids: CASSVLAGGPHEQFF. The CDR3 bases are TGCGCCAGCAGCGTACTAGCGGGGGGGCCCCATGAGCAGTTCTTC.

The rearrangement links TRBV5-1 to TRBJ1-1; TRBD1 aligns across 9 bases. The CDR3 is 14 residues long. Trimming at V came to 0 bases and at J to 8 bases, leaving 5 bases not matched to a gene. Germline values: CDR1 SGHRS, CDR2 YFSETQ. CDR3 residues: CASSLAGTGGEAFF. The CDR3 DNA reads TGCGCCAGCAGCTTGGCCGGTACAGGGGGCGAAGCTTTCTTT.

The table lists this clone with a few counts. The chain employs TRBV25-1 and TRBJ1-1; D ambiguous. Trimming cost V 7 bases and J 5 bases, with 20 bases left between them. The CDR3 consists of 15 residues. In germline, CDR1 is MGHDK, CDR2 SYGVNS. CDR3 loop: CASTRGRGGNTEAFF. In DNA form, the CDR3 reads TGTGCCAGCACTCGCGGACGGGGAGGTAATACTGAAGCTTTCTTT.

The chain couples TRBV5-1 to TRBJ2-7; 9 positions match TRBD2. This CDR3 spans 16 amino acids. Trimming removed 2 bases from V and 5 bases from J; junction bases left unmatched: 11. Germline V gene lookup returns CDR1 SGHRS and CDR2 YFSETQ. CDR3 in amino acids: CASSFRQALAGDEQYF. The DNA of the CDR3 is TGCGCCAGCAGCTTCAGACAGGCCTTAGCGGGGGACGAGCAGTACTTC.

The V call is TRBV9, the J call TRBJ1-1; D might be TRBD1 (6 bases). Germline CDR1 reads SGDLS; CDR2 reads YYNGEE. Between the trimmed V and J ends, which lost 3 bases and 0 bases, there was a span of 9 bases. The CDR3 runs 14 residues. The CDR3 spells CASSGGQLNTEAFF. The CDR3 region has the DNA TGTGCCAGCAGCGGCGGACAGTTGAACACTGAAGCTTTCTTT.